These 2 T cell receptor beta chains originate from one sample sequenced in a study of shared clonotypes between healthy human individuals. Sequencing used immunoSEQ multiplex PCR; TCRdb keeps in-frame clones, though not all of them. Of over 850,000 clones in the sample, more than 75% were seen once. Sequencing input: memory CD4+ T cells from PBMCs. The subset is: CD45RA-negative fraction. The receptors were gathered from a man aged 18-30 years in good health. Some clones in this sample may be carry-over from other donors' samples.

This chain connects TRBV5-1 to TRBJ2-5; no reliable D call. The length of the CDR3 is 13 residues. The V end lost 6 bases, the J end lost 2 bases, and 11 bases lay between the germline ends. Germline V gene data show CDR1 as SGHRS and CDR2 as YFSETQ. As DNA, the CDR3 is TGCGCCAGCATGTGGAGTCCTCAAGAGACCCAGTACTTC. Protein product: CASMWSPQETQYF.

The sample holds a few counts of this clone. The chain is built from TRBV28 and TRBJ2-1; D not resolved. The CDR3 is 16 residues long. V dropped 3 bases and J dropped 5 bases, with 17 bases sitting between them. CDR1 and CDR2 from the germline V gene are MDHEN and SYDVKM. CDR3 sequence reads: CASSFFVQVRNNEQFF. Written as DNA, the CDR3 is TGTGCCAGCAGTTTCTTCGTCCAGGTGAGGAACAATGAGCAGTTCTTC. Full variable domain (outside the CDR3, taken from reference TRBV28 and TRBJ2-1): DVKVTQSSRYLVKRTGEKVFLECVQDMDHENMFWYRQDPGLGLRLIYFSYDVKMKEKGDIPEGYSVSREKKERFSLILESASTNQTSMYLCASSFFVQVRNNEQFFGPGTRLTVL.